The TCR beta chain under discussion was sequenced for a study of T cell responses to AZD1222 COVID-19 vaccine. Study outcomes and limitations: Sampling captured repertoires only after the peak T cell response. Donors were chiefly white British, with a greater number of females, and clonal diversity was perhaps underestimated. Seropositive AZD1222 recipients at baseline numbered only 5 to 7.

Points on this clone: What it recognizes is unknown.

Profiled with immunoSEQ multiplex PCR; TCRdb holds only in-frame clones, not every one. The data contain some 150,000 clones, roughly 90% of them singletons. Trimming took off 6 bases at V and 0 bases at J, with 12 bases between the two ends. The V gene's germline CDR1 is MNHNY and CDR2 SVGAGI (reference sequence). The CDR3 is 15 amino acids. This receptor was identified in an adult who received the AZD1222 COVID-19 vaccine. The V call is TRBV6-6, the J call TRBJ1-5; the D gene is possibly TRBD1 (6 bases). Here the sequenced sample was peripheral blood, taken 28 days after the second AZD1222 dose. CDR3 sequence: CASSLRQVSNQPQHF. CDR3 coding DNA: TGTGCCAGCAGCCTTCGACAGGTTAGCAATCAGCCCCAGCATTTT.